This TCR beta chain emerged from a study of shared clonotypes between healthy human individuals (dated by TCRdb to about 2020). Concerning the study at large: The cohort comprised two women and a few men aged 18 to 49 years. For each donor, CD4 naive and CD4 memory were each run on three plates, CD8 naive on two plates, and CD8 memory on one plate. The study deeply sequenced blood TCR repertoires of five healthy adults to estimate repertoire size and the extent of clonotype sharing between individuals. Libraries were prepared and TCR repertoires were sequenced by different laboratories using diverse techniques, in order to increase sequencing depth and limit assay-specific biases. Per donor, leukapheresis produced somewhere between about 0.94 and 9.5 billion PBMCs.

Comments on this clone: The specificity of this receptor is unknown. No base quality information exists; no much larger clone differs at one position.

The paper's findings and limits, for the study overall: Based on pairwise subsampling, the degree of clonotype sharing among donors was expected to be affected by sequencing depth. Incomplete sequencing was indicated by rarefaction of sorted-subset datasets, despite the large sequencing depth. The genetic and exposure-history diversity represented was limited by the small number of donors. About 5% of naive CD4, around 3.5% of naive CD8, approximately 2.2% of memory CD4, and over 0.35% of memory CD8 clonotypes were shared across four donors. Higher generation probabilities were observed for clonotypes shared by all four sorted-subset donors than for non-shared clonotypes. Only blood was sampled, and tissue TCR repertoires likely differ from those in blood. Naive subsets generally had larger estimated clonotype richness than memory subsets.

A distance of 5 bases separates the germline ends of V and J, which lose 2 bases and 6 bases respectively. According to the germline V gene, CDR1 reads SNHLY and CDR2 reads FYNNEI. The CDR3 holds 11 amino acids from the cysteine to the phenylalanine. Here the CDR3 DNA is all that survives: 33 bases in frame from base 1. TCR CDR3 regions were amplified from genomic DNA by multiplex PCR using the deep immunoSEQ assay. Extracted genomic DNA from each cell subset was distributed evenly across all wells of several immunoSEQ 96-well plates, and each plate was treated as a replicate. For sorted subsets, 200 to 250 ng of genomic DNA, equivalent to around 29,000 T cell genomes, went into each replicate PCR. The purified libraries were quantified using a Qubit 3.0 fluorometer, sized with a Bioanalyzer 2100, and then quantified again using the KAPA Library Quantification kit. Every immunoSEQ 96-well plate was sequenced on a dedicated single-read 150-cycle Illumina NextSeq 550 flow cell. The authors processed their data as follows. The immunoSEQ output contained only junctional sequences without quality scores, so filtering could not match that applied to full-length reads. To assign V/J genes and CDR3, sequences were annotated against IMGT germline references using PyIR, a Python wrapper for IgBLAST v1.9. Reads were removed for weak V/J assignments (E-value above 1e-6), missing CDR3, stop codons, out-of-frame junctions, or ambiguous translated residues. V3J clonotypes were defined as sequences sharing the same inferred V gene, J gene, and CDR3 amino acid sequence. The percentage overlap between two repertoires was calculated by dividing the number of shared unique clonotypes by the size of the smaller repertoire. RTK rarefaction, the Chao1 estimator, and Recon v2.1 estimates of unobserved clonotypes were used to assess repertoire richness. For all TCRbeta clonotypes obtained by the gDNA method from a few donors, generation probabilities were computed with OLGA. TCRdb stores this immuneACCESS table with in-frame sequences only. Part of the clones is absent; in the studies checked, under half of the shortfall reflects unresolved V genes, and no reason is known for the rest. That table supplies the V and J calls and clone size; D and trimming were determined from the DNA. Present in this sample are roughly 2.5 million clones, around 94% of which were seen just once. The top ten hold over 0.12% of the sample.

The donors were healthy, HIV-negative adults with no recently reported acute infections or vaccinations. Only Caucasian adults living in Nashville, Tennessee, USA were represented among the donors. CD4+ T cells were enriched by magnetic negative selection, after which naive cells were positively selected on CD45RA and the negative fraction was taken as the memory subset. Blood was obtained by leukapheresis, after which PBMCs were separated by Ficoll-Histopaque density gradient centrifugation and cryopreserved in liquid nitrogen vapor phase. Analytical flow cytometry was used to check the purity and quantity of every magnetically sorted T cell population. From each sorted fraction, genomic DNA was isolated and quantified by UV absorbance on a Nanodrop 2000c.

The V and J genes are TRBV2 and TRBJ2-7; the D gene is unclear. The sequencing input was naive CD4+ T cells sorted from blood. The cell subset or site label here, explained by the study, means: CD45RA+ positively selected. The receptor's source is a young man in good health. The DNA sequence follows: TGTGCCAGCAGTGAACAGGTCGAGCAGTACTTC. Its translation reads: CASSEQVEQYF.